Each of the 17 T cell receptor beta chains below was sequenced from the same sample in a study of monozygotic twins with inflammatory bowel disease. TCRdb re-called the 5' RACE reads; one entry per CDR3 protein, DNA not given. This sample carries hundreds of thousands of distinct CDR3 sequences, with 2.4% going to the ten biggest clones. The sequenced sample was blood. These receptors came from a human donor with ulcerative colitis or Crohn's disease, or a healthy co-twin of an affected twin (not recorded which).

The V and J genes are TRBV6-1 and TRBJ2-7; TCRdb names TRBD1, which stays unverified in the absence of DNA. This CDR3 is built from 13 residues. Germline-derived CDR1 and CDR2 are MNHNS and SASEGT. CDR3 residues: CAIEGDKNYEQYF.

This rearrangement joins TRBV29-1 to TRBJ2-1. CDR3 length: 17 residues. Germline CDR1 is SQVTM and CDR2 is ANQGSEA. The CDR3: CSVRSGGRKGSSNEQFF.

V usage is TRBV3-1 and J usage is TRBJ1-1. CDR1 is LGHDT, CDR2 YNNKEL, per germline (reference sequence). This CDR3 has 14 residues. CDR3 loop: CASSQQVGVTEAFF.

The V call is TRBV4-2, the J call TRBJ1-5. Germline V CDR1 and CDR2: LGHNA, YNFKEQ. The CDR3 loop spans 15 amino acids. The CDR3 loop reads CASSPHGGADQPQHF.

CDR3 amino acids: CSAREGLAGELFF. J is TRBJ2-2 and V is TRBV20-1. Germline CDR1 and CDR2: DFQATT and SNEGSKA (reference sequence). The CDR3 spans 13 residues.

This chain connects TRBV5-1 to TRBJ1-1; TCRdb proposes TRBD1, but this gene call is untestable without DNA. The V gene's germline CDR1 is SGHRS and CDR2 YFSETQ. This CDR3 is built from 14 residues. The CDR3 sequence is CASSFLGGDTEAFF.

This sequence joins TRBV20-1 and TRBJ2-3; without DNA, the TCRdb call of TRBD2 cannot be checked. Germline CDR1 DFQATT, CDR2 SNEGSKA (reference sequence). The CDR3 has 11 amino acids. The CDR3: CSARLLAIQYF.

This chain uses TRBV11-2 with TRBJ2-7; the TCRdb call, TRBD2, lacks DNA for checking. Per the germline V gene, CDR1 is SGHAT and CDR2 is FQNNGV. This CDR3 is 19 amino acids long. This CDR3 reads CASSLGGFGLAGKSYEQYF.

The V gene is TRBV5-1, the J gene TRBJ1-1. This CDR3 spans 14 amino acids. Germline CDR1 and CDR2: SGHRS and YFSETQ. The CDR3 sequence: CASSLGQPPYEAFF.

The CDR3 sequence: CASRSNRGQYF. The chain has TRBV6-5 and TRBJ2-7; without DNA, the TCRdb call of TRBD1 cannot be checked. The CDR3 length is 11 residues. Germline CDR1 reads MNHEY; CDR2 reads SVGAGI.

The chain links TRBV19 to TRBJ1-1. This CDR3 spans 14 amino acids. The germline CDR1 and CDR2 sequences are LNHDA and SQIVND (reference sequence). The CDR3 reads CASRVHSVETEAFF. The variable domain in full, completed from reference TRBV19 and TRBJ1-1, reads DGGITQSPKYLFRKEGQNVTLSCEQNLNHDAMYWYRQDPGQGLRLIYYSQIVNDFQKGDIAEGYSVSREKKESFPLTVTSAQKNPTAFYLCASRVHSVETEAFFGQGTRLTVV.

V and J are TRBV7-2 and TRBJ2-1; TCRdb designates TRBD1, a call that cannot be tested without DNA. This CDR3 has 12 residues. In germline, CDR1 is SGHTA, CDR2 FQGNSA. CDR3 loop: CAGDGIGDEQFF.

The CDR3 sequence: CACITGQHYGYTF. This chain links TRBV30 with TRBJ1-2; absent DNA, TCRdb's TRBD1 call cannot be checked. Germline V CDR1 and CDR2: GTSNPN, SVGIG (reference sequence). This CDR3 region has 13 residues.

Here the CDR3 reads CASSFDPGTYNEQFF. The rearrangement links TRBV5-1 to TRBJ2-1; lacking DNA, the TRBD2 call made by TCRdb goes unchecked. Germline V gene lookup returns CDR1 SGHRS and CDR2 YFSETQ. This CDR3 region has 15 residues.

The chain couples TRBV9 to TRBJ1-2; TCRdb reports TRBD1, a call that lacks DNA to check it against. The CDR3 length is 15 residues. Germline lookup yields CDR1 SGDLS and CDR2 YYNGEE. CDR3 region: CASGQTGASNYGYTF.

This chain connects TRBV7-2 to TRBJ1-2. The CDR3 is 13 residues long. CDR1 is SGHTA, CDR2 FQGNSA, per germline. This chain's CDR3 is CASSLEYNYGYTF.

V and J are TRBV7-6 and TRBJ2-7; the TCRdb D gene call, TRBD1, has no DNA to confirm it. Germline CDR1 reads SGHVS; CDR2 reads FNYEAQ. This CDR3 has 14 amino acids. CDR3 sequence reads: CASSSRQRGDEQYF.